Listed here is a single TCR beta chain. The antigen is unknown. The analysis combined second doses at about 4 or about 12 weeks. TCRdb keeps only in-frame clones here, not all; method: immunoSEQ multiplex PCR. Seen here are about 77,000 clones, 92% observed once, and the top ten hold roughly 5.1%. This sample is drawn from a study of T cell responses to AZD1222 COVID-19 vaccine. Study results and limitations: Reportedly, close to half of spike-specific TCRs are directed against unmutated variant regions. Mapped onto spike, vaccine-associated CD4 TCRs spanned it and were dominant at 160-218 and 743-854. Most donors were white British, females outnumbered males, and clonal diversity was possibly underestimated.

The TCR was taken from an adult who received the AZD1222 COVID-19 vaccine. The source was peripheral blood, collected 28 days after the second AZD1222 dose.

CDR3 in DNA: TGCAGCGTTAGAGCGGGAGGGCTGAACGAGCAGTACTTC. It encodes CSVRAGGLNEQYF. The rearrangement uses TRBV29-1 and TRBJ2-7, with 10 bases fitting TRBD2. CDR1 SQVTM and CDR2 ANQGSEA come from the germline V gene. Trimming removed 5 bases from V and 5 bases from J; junction bases left unmatched: 6. CDR3 size: 13 residues.